This T cell receptor (beta chain) was sequenced in a study of cytomegalovirus exposure and HLA in healthy donors. Findings and caveats of the study: Reports described diagnosis of cytomegalovirus status by the classifier as highly specific and sensitive.

PCR employed 60 Vbeta and 13 Jbeta primers. Assay: immunoSEQ multiplex PCR; the TCRdb copy retains only in-frame clones and omits some. The sample consists of approximately 89,000 clones, about three quarters of them appearing once. As regards this clone: The antigen is not known.

The J segment lost 12 bases and the V segment lost 6 bases, leaving 11 bases of the junction unmatched. The CDR3 length is 13 residues. Germline assignment: CDR1 MDHEN and CDR2 SYDVKM. Sequencing was done on a sample of PBMCs. This sequence originates from a man aged 25-45 years in good health and CMV-seropositive. This sequence joins TRBV28 and TRBJ2-4; 7 nucleotides match TRBD1. The DNA for the CDR3 is TGTGCCAGCAGGACCGGGACAGAAGGATCTCAGTACTTC. This gives the protein CASRTGTEGSQYF. The entire variable domain, with the rest obtained from reference TRBV28 and TRBJ2-4, is as follows: DVKVTQSSRYLVKRTGEKVFLECVQDMDHENMFWYRQDPGLGLRLIYFSYDVKMKEKGDIPEGYSVSREKKERFSLILESASTNQTSMYLCASRTGTEGSQYFGAGTRLSVL.